This is a list of T cell receptor beta chains from one sample in a study of graft-versus-host responses after intestinal transplantation. Generated by immunoSEQ multiplex PCR, the TCRdb table keeps only in-frame clones and is missing some. The table records 85,000 to 90,000 clones, approximately 89% of them present only once. Which antigens these TCRs recognize remains unknown. The material was unstimulated CD4+ T cells sorted from spleen or lymph node cells, obtained before transplant. Receptors originate from a human donor who was the organ donor for an intestinal transplant. The CDR3 runs from the conserved cysteine through the conserved F or W. Each record gives: V gene, clone size, D gene, J gene, CDR3 DNA, CDR3 protein. A D gene is named only where the DNA matches it firmly. Some rows mark clone size as missing; the rest say once, few, many or name a class of expanded clone.

>TRBV4-1|.|TRBD2|TRBJ2-1
TGCGCCAGCAGCCAAGAAAGAGGGGAGGTGGCTAGCGGGTTCAATGAGCAGTTCTTC
CASSQERGEVASGFNEQFF
>TRBV10-2|.|.|TRBJ2-3
TGCGCCAGCAGTGAGCCCCAGGGAAGGGGAGATACGCAGTATTTT
CASSEPQGRGDTQYF
>TRBV5-1|.|TRBD2|TRBJ2-2
TGCGCCAGCAGCTTAACTAGCGGGAACACCGGGGAGCTGTTTTTT
CASSLTSGNTGELFF
>TRBV28|.|TRBD2|TRBJ2-5
TGTGCCACCGCGACTAGCGGGCAAGAGACCCAGTACTTC
CATATSGQETQYF
>TRBV30|.|TRBD2|TRBJ2-7
TGTGCCTGGAGTGTACGGACTAGCGGGAATCCCCCCCGCTACGAGCAGTACTTC
CAWSVRTSGNPPRYEQYF
>TRBV7-9|.|TRBD1|TRBJ1-1
TGTGCCAGCAGCTTAGGGGGACAGCCCCTTTGGGCTTTCTTT
CASSLGGQPLWAFF
>TRBV5-6|.|TRBD1|TRBJ2-3
TGTGCCAGCAGGTCCGGACAGGGATCAGATACGCAGTATTTT
CASRSGQGSDTQYF
>TRBV5-6|.|TRBD1|TRBJ1-5
TGTGCCAGCAGCCGCAGGGGGCGGATTCAGCCCCAGCATTTT
CASSRRGRIQPQHF
>TRBV19|once|.|TRBJ2-3
TGTGCCAGTAGTATTGGCAGGGGCGCAGATACGCAGTATTTT
CASSIGRGADTQYF
>TRBV28|.|TRBD1|TRBJ2-7
TGTGCCAGCACAAGTCGCCCACCGACAGGGGGGGAGCAGTACTTC
CASTSRPPTGGEQYF
>TRBV4-1|.|.|TRBJ2-3
TGCGCCAGCAGCCCTGGGCGTGGCACAGATACGCAGTATTTT
CASSPGRGTDTQYF
>TRBV5-1|.|TRBD2|TRBJ2-1
TGCGCCAGCACCCCTCGGGGGGGGACGCCGAACTACAATGAGCAGTTCTTC
CASTPRGGTPNYNEQFF
>TRBV5-5|.|.|TRBJ1-1
TGTGCCAGCAGCCCAAGCGAGTTGGCCACTGAAGCTTTCTTT
CASSPSELATEAFF
>TRBV5-1|.|.|TRBJ1-5
TGCGCCAGCAGCTTGTACGGGTTTAAGAATCAGCCCCAGCATTTT
CASSLYGFKNQPQHF
>TRBV11-2|.|.|TRBJ1-1
TGTGCCAGCAGCTTAGAACCAGCGTCGAACACTGAAGCTTTCTTT
CASSLEPASNTEAFF